This entry lists 13 T cell receptor beta chains sequenced from one sample in a study of shared T cell receptors in the human thymus. Profiled with immunoSEQ multiplex PCR; TCRdb holds only in-frame clones, not every one. The sample lists about 380,000 clones, 95% seen once, with 0.02% in the top ten. Sequencing was performed on thymocytes. The receptors originated from a human donor.

The gene calls are TRBV12-5 and TRBJ1-2; no definite D call. The CDR3 runs to 15 residues. In germline, CDR1 is LGHNT, CDR2 FRNRAP. The V gene lost 1 base and the J gene lost 6 bases, with 15 bases spanning the gap. The CDR3 DNA follows: TGTGCTAGTGGTTTGGCGGGAGGAACTACCCATGGCTACACCTTC. It specifies CASGLAGGTTHGYTF.

This sequence joins TRBV9 and TRBJ2-1; tentatively, D is TRBD2 (5 bases). Looked up from germline, CDR1 is SGDLS and CDR2 is YYNGEE. The CDR3 contains 13 residues. Trimming stripped 3 bases from V and 3 bases from J, with 7 bases between. In DNA, the CDR3 is TGTGCCAGCAGCGGGACTTACTACAATGAGCAGTTCTTC. Translating it yields CASSGTYYNEQFF. Combining the CDR3 with reference TRBV9 and TRBJ2-1 gives the whole variable domain DSGVTQTPKHLITATGQRVTLRCSPRSGDLSVYWYQQSLDQGLQFLIQYYNGEERAKGNILERFSAQQFPDLHSELNLSSLELGDSALYFCASSGTYYNEQFFGPGTRLTVL.

CDR3 DNA sequence: TGTGCCAGCAGTTTATCCAGGACAGGGTCCTACGAGCAGTACTTC. Translating it yields CASSLSRTGSYEQYF. The V call is TRBV27, the J call TRBJ2-7; 8 nucleotides match TRBD1. J lost 1 base, V lost 0 bases, and 2 bases had no gene match. The CDR3 extends over 15 amino acids. Germline loops: CDR1 MNHEY, CDR2 SMNVEV (reference sequence).

The gene calls are TRBV5-1 and TRBJ2-7, with D perhaps matching TRBD2 (5 bases). Germline V gene data show CDR1 as SGHRS and CDR2 as YFSETQ. The CDR3 totals 15 residues. Trimming removed 1 base at V and 4 bases at J, with 15 bases between. CDR3 loop: CASSLPREKMYEQYF. Here the CDR3 DNA reads TGCGCCAGCAGCTTGCCCCGGGAAAAGATGTACGAGCAGTACTTC.

The chain joins TRBV18 to TRBJ1-1; D call uncertain. Germline assignment: CDR1 KGHSH and CDR2 LQKENI. The CDR3 runs to 15 residues. The ends were cut back, 1 base at V and 3 bases at J, with 12 bases in the middle. CDR3 nucleotide sequence: TGTGCCAGCTCACCACGGGCAGTTAGGGACACTGAAGCTTTCTTT. It encodes CASSPRAVRDTEAFF.

This clone was seen only once. The chain carries TRBV28 and TRBJ1-1, with D unresolved. Between the trimmed V and J ends, which lost 6 bases and 3 bases, there was a span of 23 bases. CDR1 is MDHEN, CDR2 SYDVKM, per germline. This CDR3 comprises 17 residues. For the CDR3, the DNA is TGTGCCAGCAGACGAGGATGGAATGGGAATGAGGACACTGAAGCTTTCTTT. It specifies CASRRGWNGNEDTEAFF.

The chain uses TRBV15 and TRBJ2-7, with a possible D match to TRBD2 (5 bases). Deletions cut 4 bases from V and 2 bases from J, with 18 bases between. The CDR3 length is 16 residues. Germline values: CDR1 LNHNV, CDR2 YYDKDF (reference sequence). The CDR3 nucleotides read TGTGCCACCAGCATTGAGACACGGCGGGCTGCCTACGAGCAGTACTTC. Protein product: CATSIETRRAAYEQYF. The variable domain in full, with the rest retrieved from reference TRBV15 and TRBJ2-7, is DAMVIQNPRYQVTQFGKPVTLSCSQTLNHNVMYWYQQKSSQAPKLLFHYYDKDFNNEADTPDNFQSRRPNTSFCFLDIRSPGLGDTAMYLCATSIETRRAAYEQYFGPGTRLTVT.

CDR3 nucleotides: TGTGCCAGCAGCGGGGGGTGGGGACTAGCGGGACAAGAGACCCAGTACTTC. It specifies CASSGGWGLAGQETQYF. The V gene is TRBV5-4, the J gene TRBJ2-5; 13 bases are shared with TRBD2. Germline V lookup: CDR1 SGHNT, CDR2 YYREEE (reference sequence). The length of the CDR3 is 17 residues. Unmatched junction bases numbered 8, after V lost 4 bases and J lost 2 bases.

This clone was counted once. The rearrangement links TRBV7-2 to TRBJ2-7; TRBD2 matches 10 bases. J was trimmed by 1 base and V by 7 bases; bases with no gene match: 7. This CDR3 has 15 residues. Germline V CDR1 and CDR2: SGHTA, FQGNSA. In DNA, the CDR3 is TGTGCCAGCACCGCGGGACTAGCGCCTTCCTACGAGCAGTACTTC. It translates to CASTAGLAPSYEQYF.

V usage is TRBV6-5 and J usage is TRBJ2-2; 8 bases match TRBD1. The CDR3 covers 15 residues. Germline CDR1 MNHEY, CDR2 SVGAGI. V was clipped by 2 bases and J by 5 bases; unmatched bases: 4. This CDR3 reads CASSYRQGATGELFF. Written as DNA, the CDR3 is TGTGCCAGCAGTTACCGTCAGGGGGCGACCGGGGAGCTGTTTTTT.

The rearrangement links TRBV29-1 to TRBJ2-7, with 8 bases that match TRBD1. The CDR3 is made up of 16 amino acids. The germline V gene encodes CDR1 SQVTM and CDR2 ANQGSEA. V dropped 0 bases and J dropped 4; count of bases not matched to a gene: 11. In DNA, the CDR3 is TGCAGCGTTGAAGAAAGGGGTCGACAGGGGTGGTACGAGCAGTACTTC. Encoded protein: CSVEERGRQGWYEQYF.

This rearrangement joins TRBV5-6 to TRBJ2-1; D not certain. Germline lookup yields CDR1 SGHDT and CDR2 YYEEEE. The length of the CDR3 is 15 residues. The V end lost 0 bases, the J end lost 0 bases, and 7 bases lay between the germline ends. In nucleotides, the CDR3 is TGTGCCAGCAGCTTGGCGGCGAGCTCCTACAATGAGCAGTTCTTC. Translating gives CASSLAASSYNEQFF.

The gene calls are TRBV9 and TRBJ2-5, with D tentatively TRBD2 (6 bases). The V and J ends lost 4 bases and 4 bases respectively, with 23 bases between them. The CDR3 extends over 17 amino acids. CDR1 is SGDLS, CDR2 YYNGEE, per germline. Written as DNA, the CDR3 is TGTGCCAGCAGCCCCCCTAAACCGGTTCGGGGAGGAGAGACCCAGTACTTC. Its translation is CASSPPKPVRGGETQYF.